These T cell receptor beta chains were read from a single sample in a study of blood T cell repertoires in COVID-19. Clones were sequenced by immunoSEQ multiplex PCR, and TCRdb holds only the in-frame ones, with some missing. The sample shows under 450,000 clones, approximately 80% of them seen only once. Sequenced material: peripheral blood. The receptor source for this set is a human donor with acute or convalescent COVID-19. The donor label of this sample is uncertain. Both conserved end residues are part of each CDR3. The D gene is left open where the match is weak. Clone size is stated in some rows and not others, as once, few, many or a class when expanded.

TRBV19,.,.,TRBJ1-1,CASSPHAMNTEAFF,TGTGCCAGTAGTCCCCACGCGATGAACACTGAAGCTTTCTTT
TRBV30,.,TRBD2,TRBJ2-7,CAWSDTGLASEQYF,TGTGCCTGGAGTGACACGGGACTAGCTAGCGAGCAGTACTTC
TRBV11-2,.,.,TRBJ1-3,CASSLSPVISGNTIYF,TGTGCCAGCAGCTTAAGCCCGGTCATCTCTGGAAACACCATATATTTT
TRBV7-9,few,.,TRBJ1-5,CASSFGGARSNQPQHF,TGTGCCAGCAGCTTCGGGGGGGCGAGGAGCAATCAGCCCCAGCATTTT
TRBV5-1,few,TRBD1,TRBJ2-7,CASSLDRDRGYEQYF,TGCGCCAGCAGCTTGGACCGGGACAGGGGGTACGAGCAGTACTTC
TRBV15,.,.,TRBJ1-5,CATSWQFYSNQPQHF,TGTGCCACCAGCTGGCAGTTTTATAGCAATCAGCCCCAGCATTTT
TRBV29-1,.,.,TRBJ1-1,CSVIVLDIANTEAFF,TGCAGCGTTATAGTCTTGGACATAGCGAACACTGAAGCTTTCTTT
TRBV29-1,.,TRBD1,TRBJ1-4,CSARTGGVANEKLFF,TGCAGCGCTAGGACAGGGGGCGTCGCTAATGAAAAACTGTTTTTT
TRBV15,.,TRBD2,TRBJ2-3,CATSRAAGGGTDTQYF,TGTGCCACCAGCAGAGCGGCGGGAGGGGGCACAGATACGCAGTATTTT
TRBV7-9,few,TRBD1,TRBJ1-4,CASSSSQGAKEKLFF,TGTGCCAGCAGCTCCTCACAGGGGGCTAAAGAAAAACTGTTTTTT
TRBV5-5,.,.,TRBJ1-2,CASSPRGGGAYGYTF,TGTGCCAGCAGCCCCCGAGGTGGGGGCGCCTATGGCTACACCTTC
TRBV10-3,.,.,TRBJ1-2,CAISGKQGLKHNYGYTF,TGTGCCATCAGTGGAAAGCAGGGCCTTAAACATAACTATGGCTACACCTTC
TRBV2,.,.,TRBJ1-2,CASSLDTDFYGYTF,TGTGCCAGCAGTCTAGATACGGATTTCTATGGCTACACCTTC
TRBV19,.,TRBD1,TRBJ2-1,CASSIAGTGFNEQFF,TGTGCCAGTAGTATCGCGGGGACAGGTTTTAATGAGCAGTTCTTC
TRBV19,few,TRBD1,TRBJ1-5,CASSSRDRGGSNQPQHF,TGTGCCAGTAGTTCCCGGGACAGGGGAGGAAGCAATCAGCCCCAGCATTTT
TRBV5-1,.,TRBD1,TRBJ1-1,CASSGSGTGGNTEAFF,TGCGCCAGCAGCGGATCCGGGACAGGGGGGAACACTGAAGCTTTCTTT
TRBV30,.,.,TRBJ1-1,CAWTPGVGAAFF,TGTGCCTGGACCCCTGGAGTGGGGGCAGCTTTCTTT
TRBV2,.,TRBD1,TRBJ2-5,CASIYGQGQETQYF,TGTGCCAGCATCTACGGACAGGGGCAAGAGACCCAGTACTTC
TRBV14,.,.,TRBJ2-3,CASSHLRLVPGTDTQYF,TGTGCCAGCAGCCACCTGAGACTAGTGCCTGGCACAGATACGCAGTATTTT
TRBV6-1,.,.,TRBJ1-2,CASSEARYGYTF,TGTGCCAGCAGTGAAGCGCGGTATGGCTACACCTTC
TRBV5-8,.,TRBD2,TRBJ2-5,CASSRQAGRQETQYF,TGTGCCAGCAGCCGACAAGCGGGACGCCAAGAGACCCAGTACTTC
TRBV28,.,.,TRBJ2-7,CASSLGGTYEQYF,TGTGCCAGCAGTTTAGGCGGAACCTACGAGCAGTACTTC